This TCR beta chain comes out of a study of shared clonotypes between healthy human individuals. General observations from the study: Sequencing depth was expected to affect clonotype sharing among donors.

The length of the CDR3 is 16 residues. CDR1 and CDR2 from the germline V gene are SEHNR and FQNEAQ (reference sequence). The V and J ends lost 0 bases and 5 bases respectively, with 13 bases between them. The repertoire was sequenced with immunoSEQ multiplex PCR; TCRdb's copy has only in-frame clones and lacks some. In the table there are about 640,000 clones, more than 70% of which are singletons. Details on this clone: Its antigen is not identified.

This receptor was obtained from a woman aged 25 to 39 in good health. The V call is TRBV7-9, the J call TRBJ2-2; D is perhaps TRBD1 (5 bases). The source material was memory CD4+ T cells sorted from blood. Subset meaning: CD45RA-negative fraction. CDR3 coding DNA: TGTGCCAGCAGCTTAGCAGTACAGGTATCGACCGGGGAGCTGTTTTTT. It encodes CASSLAVQVSTGELFF.